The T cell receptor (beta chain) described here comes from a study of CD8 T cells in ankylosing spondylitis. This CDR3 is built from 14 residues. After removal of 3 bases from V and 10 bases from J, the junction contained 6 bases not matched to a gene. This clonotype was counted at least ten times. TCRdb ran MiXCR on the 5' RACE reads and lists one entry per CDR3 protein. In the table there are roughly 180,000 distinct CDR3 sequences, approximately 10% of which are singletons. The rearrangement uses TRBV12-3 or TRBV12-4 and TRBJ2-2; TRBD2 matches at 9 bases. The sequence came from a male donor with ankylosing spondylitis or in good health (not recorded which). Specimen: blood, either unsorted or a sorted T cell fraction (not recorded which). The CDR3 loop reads CASSFQRGATELFF. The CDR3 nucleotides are TGTGCCAGCAGTTTCCAGCGGGGGGCGACGGAGCTGTTTTTT.